This is a list of T cell receptor beta chains from one sample in a study of blood T cell repertoires in COVID-19. The repertoire was sequenced with immunoSEQ multiplex PCR; TCRdb's copy has only in-frame clones and lacks some. The profile shows 200,000 to 250,000 clones, approximately 78% of them singletons. The specimen was peripheral blood. All receptors come from a woman older than 75 with COVID-19, enrolled during active disease. Each CDR3 is given without its conserved first and last residue. D genes are given only for firm matches.

TRBD1	TRBJ1-1	TRBV2	ASSPSDRGWTEAF
TRBD1	TRBJ1-4	TRBV4-2	ASSQDLEGGADEKLF
TRBD1	TRBJ1-2	TRBV5-5	ASSSPGQGYGYT
.	TRBJ1-2	TRBV28	ASSLDTIGYT
TRBD1	TRBJ1-4	TRBV9	ASSATGGGGNEKLF
.	TRBJ2-5	TRBV2	ASRTTQHGETQY
.	TRBJ1-4	TRBV7-3	ASSLTRGGELF
TRBD1	TRBJ1-2	TRBV6-4	ASSPGQGRGYT
.	TRBJ1-2	TRBV6-5	ASTPGYGYT
.	TRBJ1-2	TRBV7-8	ASSLQGNGYT
.	TRBJ1-2	TRBV28	ASSLKRDRGYT
TRBD2	TRBJ2-5	TRBV5-8	ASSRRLAAETQY
.	TRBJ1-2	TRBV5-1	ASSLAGGWGYT
.	TRBJ1-2	TRBV5-6	ASSLGQKNYGYT
TRBD1	TRBJ2-7	TRBV23-1	ASSQLFRDRSYEQY
TRBD1	TRBJ1-5	TRBV25-1	ASSASTGTGNQPQH
.	TRBJ2-5	TRBV29-1	SVTGQQETQY
TRBD1	TRBJ2-7	TRBV7-3	ASSLHGRDRAGEQY
.	TRBJ1-4	TRBV30	AWSTRPNVLDEKLF
TRBD1	TRBJ2-7	TRBV7-9	ASSLPGQGRLLNYEQY
.	TRBJ1-2	TRBV5-1	ASSLTDYGYT
TRBD1	TRBJ1-6	TRBV30	AWSAGQGTYSPLH
.	TRBJ1-1	TRBV5-1	ASSLGSPSTEAF
.	TRBJ2-7	TRBV7-9	ASSSRGLADSYEQY
TRBD1	TRBJ1-6	TRBV14	ASSQGTGRSPLH
.	TRBJ1-1	TRBV5-1	ASSPVTGNTEAF
TRBD2	TRBJ2-7	TRBV20-1	SASSGSITYEQY
.	TRBJ1-2	TRBV12-3/TRBV12-4	ASSLASSYGYT
TRBD1	TRBJ2-7	TRBV10-1	ASSTGTASTYEQY
.	TRBJ1-2	TRBV7-2	ASSSGAYYGYT
.	TRBJ1-1	TRBV11-3	ASSSGSNTEAF
TRBD1	TRBJ2-7	TRBV2	ASGGQGFYEQY
.	TRBJ1-2	TRBV18	ASSPRREDGYT
TRBD1	TRBJ2-7	TRBV29-1	SVEEDRGGYEQY
TRBD1	TRBJ1-6	TRBV6-5	ASSSPGTGGKTPLH